A selection of T cell receptor beta chains follows, all from one sample in a study of T-cell reconstitution after alpha-beta-depleted transplantation in children. Each CDR3 protein gets one entry after TCRdb re-called the PCR reads with MiXCR. This sample has some 390,000 distinct CDR3 sequences, with approximately 20% found just once. This sample comprised PBMCs from the stem cell graft donor, obtained from the stem cell graft. These receptors were taken from a human donor who donated a stem cell graft to a child with acute myeloid leukemia. Both conserved end residues are part of each CDR3. The order of the fields is clone size, D gene, V gene, J gene, CDR3 DNA, CDR3 protein. The D gene is left open where the match is weak. Size is omitted from some rows. Given values are once, few, many or a class for expanded clones.

>.|TRBD2|TRBV15|TRBJ2-1
TGTGCCACCAGCAAGGCCGGACTAGCGGTGAACAATGAGCAGTTCTTC
CATSKAGLAVNNEQFF
>many|.|TRBV7-9|TRBJ2-5
TGTGCCAGCAGCTTAGAGGGGGGCCAGTACTTC
CASSLEGGQYF
>few|.|TRBV25-1|TRBJ2-7
TGTGCCAGCAGTGGGGGGATAGCAGCCTCCTACGAGCAGTACTTC
CASSGGIAASYEQYF
>.|TRBD2|TRBV7-3|TRBJ2-1
TGTGCCAGCAGCTTATTCGGGACTAGCGGTTCTCACAATGAGCAGTTCTTC
CASSLFGTSGSHNEQFF
>.|.|TRBV10-2|TRBJ2-1
TGCGCCAGCAGTGGGCGGACGAGTTCCGAGCAGTTCTTC
CASSGRTSSEQFF
>many|.|TRBV4-1|TRBJ1-1
TGCGCCAGCAGCCAAGAATTCTGGACAGCTGGAGCTGAAGCTTTCTTT
CASSQEFWTAGAEAFF
>.|.|TRBV11-2|TRBJ2-1
TGTGCCAGCAGCTTAGAGCTGGAGCGGATGTACAATGAGCAGTTCTTC
CASSLELERMYNEQFF
>.|TRBD2|TRBV12-3/TRBV12-4|TRBJ2-3
TGTGCCAGCAGATCACTAGCGGGGGCCTCAGATACGCAGTATTTT
CASRSLAGASDTQYF
>.|TRBD2|TRBV2|TRBJ2-7
TGTGCCAGCACCGGACTAGCGGGAAACGAGCAGTACTTC
CASTGLAGNEQYF
>.|TRBD1|TRBV14|TRBJ2-1
TGTGCCAGCAGCGGCCGGGACAGGAACTACAATGAGCAGTTCTTC
CASSGRDRNYNEQFF
>few|TRBD1|TRBV30|TRBJ1-2
TGTGCCTGGACAAACAGGGGTGGCTACACCTTC
CAWTNRGGYTF
>few|.|TRBV12-3/TRBV12-4|TRBJ1-1
TGTGCCAGCAGTTTAGGAATAGTCTACACTGAAGCTTTCTTT
CASSLGIVYTEAFF
>.|.|TRBV4-3|TRBJ2-3
TGCGCCAGCAGCCAAGATATGATGGAGGCGGGGCCCCCAGATACGCAGTATTTT
CASSQDMMEAGPPDTQYF
>.|TRBD1|TRBV29-1|TRBJ2-1
TGCAGCGTATCGGGACAGGTGAGCTCCTACAATGAGCAGTTCTTC
CSVSGQVSSYNEQFF
>.|.|TRBV27|TRBJ2-3
TGTGCCAGCAGTCCCCCCCATGGCGCGGGTGGTCGGGATACGCAGTATTTT
CASSPPHGAGGRDTQYF
>many|.|TRBV18|TRBJ1-1
TGTGCCAGCTCAACGCAGGGATTTAACACTGAAGCTTTCTTT
CASSTQGFNTEAFF
>once|.|TRBV12-3/TRBV12-4|TRBJ2-1
TGTGCCAGCAGTTTAGCGGGCGATAGCTATGAGCAGTTCTTC
CASSLAGDSYEQFF
>few|TRBD1|TRBV5-6|TRBJ2-1
TGTGCCAGCAGCTTGCTCTGGACAGGGGTCTCCAATGAGCAGTTCTTC
CASSLLWTGVSNEQFF
>.|.|TRBV30|TRBJ2-7
TGTGCCTGGAGTGTACATATTCCGCCCTACGAGCAGTACTTC
CAWSVHIPPYEQYF
>many|.|TRBV20-1|TRBJ1-2
TGCAGTGCTAGTGGGGAGGCTTCTAACTATGGCTACACCTTC
CSASGEASNYGYTF
>few|TRBD2|TRBV20-1|TRBJ2-1
TGCAGTGCTAGAGATATCGGGACTAGCGGGCCTTACAATGAGCAGTTCTTC
CSARDIGTSGPYNEQFF
>.|TRBD1|TRBV12-3/TRBV12-4|TRBJ1-4
TGTGCCAGCAGTTCCCTGACAGGGGGTGAAAAACTGTTTTTT
CASSSLTGGEKLFF
>.|TRBD2|TRBV12-3/TRBV12-4|TRBJ2-7
TGTGCCAGCAGTTCCCTCGGGACTAGCCCTTCCTACGAGCAGTACTTC
CASSSLGTSPSYEQYF
>.|.|TRBV29-1|TRBJ2-2
TGCAGCGCAAAGACAGACACCGGGGAGCTGTTTTTT
CSAKTDTGELFF
>.|.|TRBV20-1|TRBJ1-1
TGCAGTGCTAGACCGGGGGACGCTGAAGCTTTCTTT
CSARPGDAEAFF
>many|.|TRBV12-3/TRBV12-4|TRBJ2-3
TGTGCCAGCAGGGGGGGAGGAGATACGCAGTATTTT
CASRGGGDTQYF
>.|TRBD2|TRBV28|TRBJ2-7
TGTGCCAGCAGTCTCTTCTCCGGGACTAGCGGAGCAACCTACGAGCAGTACTTC
CASSLFSGTSGATYEQYF
>.|TRBD1|TRBV24-1|TRBJ1-5
TGTGCCACCAGTGATCAGACAGGGTACAATCAGCCCCAGCATTTT
CATSDQTGYNQPQHF
>few|TRBD1|TRBV12-3/TRBV12-4|TRBJ2-5
TGTGCCAGCAGGCGCCTCGGACAGGTCCAAGAGACCCAGTACTTC
CASRRLGQVQETQYF
>.|TRBD1|TRBV20-1|TRBJ2-5
TGCAGTGCTAGAGGGGACAGGGGGTCATTGGAGACCCAGTACTTC
CSARGDRGSLETQYF
>few|TRBD1|TRBV12-3/TRBV12-4|TRBJ1-2
TGTGCCAGCACCGGACAGGGCTATGGCTACACCTTC
CASTGQGYGYTF
>.|TRBD2|TRBV20-1|TRBJ2-3
TGCAGTGCTAGAGCCCTCACTCTAGCGGGAGGGGCGTCAGATACGCAGTATTTT
CSARALTLAGGASDTQYF
>many|.|TRBV5-5|TRBJ2-3
TGTGCCAGCAGCTTTTTTGCAGGGTCAGCAGATACGCAGTATTTT
CASSFFAGSADTQYF
>many|TRBD1|TRBV20-1|TRBJ1-5
TGCAGTGCTAGAGGCCCGGGACAGTCATATCAGCCCCAGCATTTT
CSARGPGQSYQPQHF
>.|.|TRBV6-2/TRBV6-3|TRBJ2-7
TGTGCCAGCAGTTTCCTGACCCTGTGGGGCGAGCAGTACTTC
CASSFLTLWGEQYF
>.|.|TRBV12-3/TRBV12-4|TRBJ2-2
TGTGCCAGCAGTTTAATGGGAGATCAAGGGACCGGGGAGCTGTTTTTT
CASSLMGDQGTGELFF
>few|TRBD1|TRBV6-5|TRBJ2-3
TGTGCCAGCAGTTACGGATCCGGGACAGGGAGCACAGATACGCAGTATTTT
CASSYGSGTGSTDTQYF
>few|TRBD1|TRBV7-2|TRBJ2-1
TGTGCCAGCAGCTTAATGGGACAGGGTATAAATGAGCAGTTCTTC
CASSLMGQGINEQFF
>few|TRBD2|TRBV7-3|TRBJ2-5
TGTGCCAGCAGCCCAGGACTAGCGGGCCTCCAAGAGACCCAGTACTTC
CASSPGLAGLQETQYF
>many|.|TRBV6-5|TRBJ1-3
TGTGCCAGCAGTCGACTCGGAAACACCATATATTTT
CASSRLGNTIYF
>.|TRBD2|TRBV11-1|TRBJ2-7
TGTGCCAGCAGCCCAGAGGCCGTCTCCCCGACTAGCACGACCGAGCAGTACTTC
CASSPEAVSPTSTTEQYF
>.|TRBD2|TRBV9|TRBJ2-2
TGTGCCAGCAGCGTAGCTTGGACTAGCGGGTTTGCGAACACCGGGGAGCTGTTTTTT
CASSVAWTSGFANTGELFF
>.|.|TRBV2|TRBJ2-3
TGTGCCAGCAGTGGCATACAGGGAGATACGCAGTATTTT
CASSGIQGDTQYF
>few|TRBD2|TRBV5-1|TRBJ2-1
TGCGCCAGCAGCTTACCCGACAGCGGGAGCAATTACAATGAGCAGTTCTTC
CASSLPDSGSNYNEQFF
>.|.|TRBV7-3|TRBJ2-5
TGTGCCAGCAGCCAGGCGGGGTCGACAGCACAAGAGACCCAGTACTTC
CASSQAGSTAQETQYF
>many|.|TRBV20-1|TRBJ2-5
TGCAGTGCTAGCAGGGGGGGGGGACCTCGGGAGACCCAGTACTTC
CSASRGGGPRETQYF
>.|.|TRBV7-6|TRBJ2-6
TGTGCCAGCAGTTCTGGCATCTCTGGGGCCAACGTCCTGACTTTC
CASSSGISGANVLTF
>few|.|TRBV5-1|TRBJ2-7
TGCGCCAGCGCCGAAGGTATCTCGATCTACGAGCAGTACTTC
CASAEGISIYEQYF
>.|TRBD2|TRBV4-1|TRBJ2-1
TGCGCCAGCAGCCAAGATCGGCGGGAGAGGTACAATGAGCAGTTCTTC
CASSQDRRERYNEQFF
>.|.|TRBV7-9|TRBJ2-3
TGTGCCAGCAGCTTATACGCGAGAGATACGCAGTATTTT
CASSLYARDTQYF
>few|.|TRBV7-9|TRBJ1-1
TGTGCCAGCTGTCAGGGGCGCAGGAACACTGAAGCTTTCTTT
CASCQGRRNTEAFF
>few|TRBD1|TRBV5-1|TRBJ2-1
TGCGCCAGCGGCCGGGACAGGGACTACAATGAGCAGTTCTTC
CASGRDRDYNEQFF
>many|TRBD2|TRBV10-3|TRBJ2-7
TGTGCCATCAAAGAAGGTCGGGAGGCGTCCTACGAGCAGTACTTC
CAIKEGREASYEQYF
>many|.|TRBV29-1|TRBJ2-1
TGCAGCGTTGAGCACACAGGCGCCTACAATGAGCAGTTCTTC
CSVEHTGAYNEQFF
>few|.|TRBV4-2|TRBJ2-1
TGTGCCAGCAGCCTCGACCTCAGGGACGGGCAGTTCTTC
CASSLDLRDGQFF
>.|TRBD1|TRBV9|TRBJ1-2
TGTGCCAGCAGCGTAGACCGGGACAGGGCGTATGGCTACACCTTC
CASSVDRDRAYGYTF
>.|TRBD1|TRBV27|TRBJ1-2
TGTGCCAGCAGGGACAGGGGGATATTACTCTCGGGTGGCTACACCTTC
CASRDRGILLSGGYTF
>few|.|TRBV10-3|TRBJ1-1
TGTGCCATCAGCCCCCGAGGGGAGAAAGAAGCTTTCTTT
CAISPRGEKEAFF